A single sample is the source of the 25 T cell receptor beta chains below, sequenced in a study of CD8+CD57+ T cells in acquired aplastic anemia. Those patients picked for sequencing had displayed CD8+CD57+ cell expansion on flow cytometry. Template material for TCR beta VDJ and CDR3 profiling consisted of genomic DNA. From the reads, TCRdb called clonotypes with MiXCR, one entry per CDR3 protein. The repertoire has over 250,000 distinct CDR3 sequences, about three fifths of them found once; the top ten carry 1% to 1.5%. Sequencing was done on a sample of sorted CD4+, CD8+, or CD8+CD57+ T cells (not recorded which) from PBMCs. The receptors derive from a human donor with aplastic anemia.

This chain uses TRBV24-1 with TRBJ2-7; 10 bases map to TRBD1. Germline loops: CDR1 KGHDR, CDR2 SFDVKD. V lost 3 bases and J lost 5; bases outside the gene matches: 6. This CDR3 comprises 15 residues. DNA for the CDR3: TGTGCCACCAGTGATCCCGGGACAGGGGACAACGAGCAGTACTTC. Translating gives CATSDPGTGDNEQYF.

Of note for this clonotype: The germline gene is not matched at one end of the junction; a read error may be the cause. The V gene is TRBV7-9, the J gene TRBJ2-7, with a weak D call TRBD1 (5 bases). The CDR3 runs 16 residues. Germline V lookup: CDR1 SEHNR, CDR2 FQNEAQ (reference sequence). The CDR3 DNA is TGCGCCAGCAGCCAAGAAGGAAGGGGATCTACCTACGAGCAGTACTTC. Its translation: CASSQEGRGSTYEQYF.

Only one count was recorded for this clonotype. The chain recombines TRBV20-1 with TRBJ2-2; D is unclear. Trimming took 4 bases from V and 6 from J, leaving 12 bases between them. The CDR3 contains 13 residues. Germline V gene sequence: CDR1 DFQATT, CDR2 SNEGSKA (reference sequence). CDR3 protein: CSAKDPFAGELFF. CDR3 sequence (DNA): TGCAGTGCTAAAGATCCCTTCGCCGGGGAGCTGTTTTTT.

The V gene is TRBV7-2, the J gene TRBJ2-1, with 8 bases matching TRBD1. The CDR3 spans 15 residues. In germline, CDR1 is SGHTA, CDR2 FQGNSA. V lost 5 bases to trimming and J lost 4 bases; unmatched junction nucleotides: 7. The CDR3 bases are TGTGCCAGCAGCCAGGACAGGGTAGGATACAATGAGCAGTTCTTC. This codes for CASSQDRVGYNEQFF.

This clonotype occurred once. As the CDR3 is not closed by the conserved phenylalanine or tryptophan, this likely results from a read error. The limits of the CDR3 on the DNA are not certain, so only TCRdb's listed CDR3 is given. The V and J genes are TRBV7-3 and TRBJ2-2; the table names TRBD2, a call not compared with the DNA. In germline, CDR1 is SGHTA, CDR2 FQGTGA. The CDR3 is 9 residues long, counting both termini. CDR3 residues: CASSPRLAG.

The chain is built from TRBV29-1 and TRBJ2-1, with no clear D. Germline V lookup: CDR1 SQVTM, CDR2 ANQGSEA. V lost 2 bases, J lost 3 bases, and 23 bases lay in between. The CDR3 loop spans 18 amino acids. The CDR3, as DNA: TGCAGCGTTGAATATGGTTCGTCCCCCTGGATTGGCTACAATGAGCAGTTCTTC. It encodes CSVEYGSSPWIGYNEQFF.

This clonotype was seen many times. The rearrangement uses TRBV2 and TRBJ1-1, with 10 positions matching TRBD1. J gave up 1 base and V 11 bases, and 4 bases lay outside the gene matches. The germline gives CDR1 SNHLY, CDR2 FYNNEI. The CDR3 covers 13 residues. As DNA, the CDR3 is TGTGCCTCCGGGACAGGGGCGAACACTGAAGCTTTCTTT. The encoded protein is CASGTGANTEAFF.

V is TRBV7-2 and J is TRBJ2-7; D unresolved. This CDR3 spans 13 amino acids. Trimming removed 5 bases at V and 9 bases at J, with 17 bases between. The germline CDR1 and CDR2 sequences are SGHTA and FQGNSA. The CDR3 loop reads CASSPVTVGSQYF. The CDR3 DNA is TGTGCCAGCAGCCCAGTGACCGTTGGGTCGCAGTACTTC.

V is TRBV10-1 and J is TRBJ2-7; the D gene is possibly TRBD2 (5 bases). Trimming took off 4 bases at V and 9 bases at J, with 25 bases between the two ends. This CDR3 comprises 16 residues. Germline loops: CDR1 WNHNN, CDR2 SYGVQD (reference sequence). In DNA, the CDR3 is TGCGCCAGCAGTGCCAGCAGCTTTCGGTTGGGAGACGTGCAGTACTTC. It translates to CASSASSFRLGDVQYF.

This clonotype was recorded at least ten times. The rearrangement links TRBV11-2 to TRBJ2-5; 11 nucleotides agree with TRBD2. Trimming took 2 bases from V and 0 from J; bases not matched to a gene: 2. The CDR3 runs to 16 residues. CDR1 is SGHAT and CDR2 is FQNNGV in the germline V gene. CDR3 in amino acids: CASSLTSGGYQETQYF. The CDR3 nucleotides are TGTGCCAGCAGCTTAACTAGCGGGGGATACCAAGAGACCCAGTACTTC.

The chain couples TRBV9 to TRBJ1-5; perhaps TRBD1 as D (6 bases). This CDR3 contains 16 residues. Germline V gene lookup returns CDR1 SGDLS and CDR2 YYNGEE. With 4 bases removed from V and 2 bases from J, the gap between germline ends came to 16 bases. The CDR3 DNA reads as TGTGCCAGCAGCCAAGATCGGGCAGGGGGCAATCAGCCCCAGCATTTT. Its translation is CASSQDRAGGNQPQHF.

The rearrangement links TRBV9 to TRBJ2-2; 8 nucleotides match TRBD1. In germline, CDR1 is SGDLS, CDR2 YYNGEE. The CDR3 contains 16 residues. V shed 2 bases and J 5 bases; nucleotides not matched to a gene: 8. This chain's CDR3 is CASSVLGQVLTGELFF. The CDR3 coding sequence is TGTGCCAGCAGCGTCCTGGGACAGGTATTAACCGGGGAGCTGTTTTTT. The full variable domain, its missing parts supplied by reference TRBV9 and TRBJ2-2, is DSGVTQTPKHLITATGQRVTLRCSPRSGDLSVYWYQQSLDQGLQFLIQYYNGEERAKGNILERFSAQQFPDLHSELNLSSLELGDSALYFCASSVLGQVLTGELFFGEGSRLTVL.

The chain carries TRBV20-1 and TRBJ1-1; D call uncertain. V lost 0 bases, J lost 1 base, and 9 bases lay in between. The CDR3 has 14 residues. Germline V gives CDR1 DFQATT, CDR2 SNEGSKA (reference sequence). The CDR3 DNA reads TGCAGTGCTAGAGATGGTGTTAGGAACACTGAAGCTTTCTTT. It is translated as CSARDGVRNTEAFF.

The sample holds many counts of this clonotype. V usage is TRBV6-1 and J usage is TRBJ2-7; 10 bases are shared with TRBD2. V lost 5 bases to trimming and J lost 2 bases; unmatched junction nucleotides: 3. Germline CDR1 and CDR2: MNHNS and SASEGT. The CDR3 consists of 14 residues. CDR3: CASSPAGGPYEQYF. CDR3 in DNA: TGTGCCAGCAGTCCAGCGGGAGGGCCCTACGAGCAGTACTTC.

This clonotype was seen repeatedly, ten times or more. The genes are TRBV5-6 and TRBJ2-5, with 9 bases fitting TRBD2. V was clipped by 4 bases and J by 4 bases; unmatched bases: 8. This CDR3 comprises 15 residues. Germline CDR1 SGHDT, CDR2 YYEEEE. In DNA, the CDR3 is TGTGCCAGCAGCCCGAAGAGACTAGCGGTAGAGACCCAGTACTTC. This encodes CASSPKRLAVETQYF.

The chain carries TRBV9 and TRBJ2-4, with TRBD2 as a possible D gene (6 bases). CDR1 SGDLS and CDR2 YYNGEE come from the germline V gene. Between the trimmed V and J ends, which lost 0 bases and 7 bases, there was a span of 8 bases. The CDR3 length is 13 residues. Here the CDR3 DNA reads TGTGCCAGCAGCGTAGATCGGGAGAACATTCAGTACTTC. It specifies CASSVDRENIQYF.

The chain combines TRBV5-6 with TRBJ1-2, with D maybe TRBD1 (5 bases). Germline-derived CDR1 and CDR2 are SGHDT and YYEEEE. CDR3 length equals 12 residues. Trimming took 0 bases from V and 8 from J, leaving 8 bases between them. DNA of the CDR3: TGTGCCAGCAGCTTGGATCCAGGGGGCTACACCTTC. Translating it yields CASSLDPGGYTF.

The DNA of the CDR3 is TGTGCCAGCAGCTTCAACCAGGGTGAGCAGTTCTTC. Translated, it gives CASSFNQGEQFF. The genes are TRBV7-3 and TRBJ2-1; D might be TRBD1 (5 bases). V lost 3 bases to trimming and J lost 9 bases, with 9 bases between them. The V gene's germline CDR1 is SGHTA and CDR2 FQGTGA. This CDR3 contains 12 residues.

This chain uses TRBV11-2 with TRBJ2-7; 7 nucleotides match TRBD1. CDR3 length equals 14 residues. Germline CDR1 is SGHAT and CDR2 is FQNNGV. V shed 9 bases and J 2 bases; nucleotides not matched to a gene: 10. The CDR3 coding sequence is TGTGCCAGTAAAGAATGGACAGGCACCTACGAGCAGTACTTC. This gives the protein CASKEWTGTYEQYF.

This sequence joins TRBV7-3 and TRBJ2-3; tentatively, D is TRBD2 (5 bases). Germline CDR1 reads SGHTA; CDR2 reads FQGTGA. The CDR3 totals 13 residues. The V gene lost 8 bases and the J gene lost 2 bases, with 11 bases spanning the gap. The CDR3: CASAAEHTDTQYF. Here the CDR3 DNA reads TGTGCCAGCGCAGCGGAACACACAGATACGCAGTATTTT.

This clonotype has a count of ten or more. J is TRBJ1-5 and V is TRBV19; maybe TRBD1 (6 bases). There are 17 residues in the CDR3. Looked up from germline, CDR1 is LNHDA and CDR2 is SQIVND (reference sequence). V was trimmed by 0 bases and J by 6 bases, leaving 18 bases between them. CDR3 amino acids: CASSIDSGGTGFQPQHF. CDR3 coding DNA: TGTGCCAGTAGTATAGATTCTGGGGGAACAGGGTTTCAGCCCCAGCATTTT.

This sequence joins TRBV15 and TRBJ1-1; possible D gene TRBD1, 5 bases. The CDR3 consists of 15 residues. The germline CDR1 and CDR2 sequences are LNHNV and YYDKDF (reference sequence). Trimming removed 0 bases from V and 5 bases from J, with 13 bases in between. CDR3 region: CATSRDRATGTEAFF. In nucleotides, the CDR3 is TGTGCCACCAGCAGAGACAGGGCTACCGGGACTGAAGCTTTCTTT. Drawing the rest from reference TRBV15 and TRBJ1-1, the complete variable domain is DAMVIQNPRYQVTQFGKPVTLSCSQTLNHNVMYWYQQKSSQAPKLLFHYYDKDFNNEADTPDNFQSRRPNTSFCFLDIRSPGLGDTAMYLCATSRDRATGTEAFFGQGTRLTVV.

This chain joins TRBV6-4 and TRBJ1-6; D gene ambiguous. V was pared by 5 bases and J by 8 bases, with 10 bases between. This CDR3 spans 13 amino acids. Germline CDR1 and CDR2: MRHNA and SNTAGT. The CDR3 loop reads CASSLYKDSPLHF. CDR3 DNA: TGTGCCAGCAGTTTATACAAGGATTCACCCCTCCACTTT.

Only a few counts were recorded for this clonotype. The chain employs TRBV2 and TRBJ2-3; 8 bases match TRBD1. Germline CDR1 reads SNHLY; CDR2 reads FYNNEI. After removal of 5 bases from V and 1 base from J, the junction contained 2 bases not matched to a gene. The CDR3 length is 14 residues. CDR3 coding DNA: TGTGCCAGCAGTACGACAGGGGGCACAGATACGCAGTATTTT. Protein product: CASSTTGGTDTQYF. Combining the CDR3 with reference TRBV2 and TRBJ2-3 gives the whole variable domain EPEVTQTPSHQVTQMGQEVILRCVPISNHLYFYWYRQILGQKVEFLVSFYNNEISEKSEIFDDQFSVERPDGSNFTLKIRSTKLEDSAMYFCASSTTGGTDTQYFGPGTRLTVL.

A note on this clonotype: Sequence at one end of the junction differs from germline and may be a read error. The chain uses TRBV2 and TRBJ2-6; maybe TRBD1 (5 bases). Germline V lookup: CDR1 SNHLY, CDR2 FYNNEI. This CDR3 has 15 amino acids. The CDR3 DNA reads TGTGCCGGCAGTGGGGCCTTCTCTGGGGCCAACGTCCTGATTTTC. This codes for CAGSGAFSGANVLIF.